Below are 17 T cell receptor beta chains sequenced from a single sample in a study of Graves' ophthalmopathy and Graves' hyperthyroidism. The sequenced template was RNA, covering the TCR beta CDR3 region. First-round RT-PCR relied on HTBI primers, and a second-round multiplex PCR came next. One entry per CDR3 protein results from TCRdb running MiXCR on the multiplex PCR reads. There are hundreds of thousands of distinct CDR3 sequences in the sample; approximately 14% occur only once, and about a tenth lies in the top ten. Sequencing input: blood. Receptors originate from a woman younger than 45 with Graves' ophthalmopathy.

This clonotype was seen a handful of times. CDR3 DNA sequence: TGCGCCAGCAGCTTGGCCGGGGACAGGGGAGCCGGGGAGCTGTTTTTT. It codes for CASSLAGDRGAGELFF. J is TRBJ2-2 and V is TRBV5-1; 10 bases align to TRBD1. The length of the CDR3 is 16 residues. The germline V gene encodes CDR1 SGHRS and CDR2 YFSETQ. The trim removed 0 bases at V and 6 bases at J, leaving 5 bases unmatched.

Many counts were recorded for this clonotype. The chain is built from TRBV18 and TRBJ1-2, with a tentative D call TRBD1 (6 bases). From germline, CDR1 is KGHSH and CDR2 LQKENI. The CDR3 length is 16 residues. V lost 6 bases and J 0 bases, leaving 17 bases between the germline ends. The CDR3 sequence: CASSVTHRDTNYGYTF. Here the CDR3 DNA reads TGTGCCAGCTCCGTAACTCACAGGGATACTAACTATGGCTACACCTTC.

Comment on this clonotype: This could be a read error, since a much larger clone is one nucleotide away. This likely comes from a read error, as the CDR3 has no conserved phenylalanine or tryptophan at its end. The CDR3 DNA is TGTGCCAGCAGTTTTCAGGGGGGGTCTAGCGGCTACACCTAC. It translates to CASSFQGGSSGYTY. The chain uses TRBV27 and TRBJ1-2, with 7 bases lining up with TRBD1. V lost 3 bases to trimming and J lost 8 bases; unmatched junction nucleotides: 9. Germline assignment: CDR1 MNHEY and CDR2 SMNVEV (reference sequence). This CDR3 comprises 14 residues.

This clonotype came up many times. The chain combines TRBV28 with TRBJ1-6; unclear D gene. This CDR3 contains 15 residues. Germline loops: CDR1 MDHEN, CDR2 SYDVKM. V was cut by 3 bases and J by 7 bases, with 13 bases left in between. CDR3 protein: CASSLEAGPNSPLHF. The CDR3 bases are TGTGCCAGCAGTTTGGAGGCAGGTCCAAATTCACCCCTCCACTTT.

Ten or more counts support this clonotype. The J gene is TRBJ2-7, the V gene TRBV27, with 8 bases aligning to TRBD1. Germline CDR1 MNHEY, CDR2 SMNVEV (reference sequence). The CDR3 loop spans 15 amino acids. The V gene end was trimmed by 4 bases and the J gene end by 1 base; junction bases not matched to a gene: 6. CDR3 region: CASSSPGGRSYEQYF. CDR3 DNA: TGTGCCAGCAGTTCCCCAGGGGGCAGGTCCTACGAGCAGTACTTC.

This clonotype was detected many times. The chain combines TRBV20-1 with TRBJ1-5, with a tentative D call TRBD1 (5 bases). CDR1 is DFQATT, CDR2 SNEGSKA, per germline (reference sequence). This CDR3 has 13 residues. Trimming cost V 2 bases and J 7 bases, with 12 bases left between them. The CDR3 region has the DNA TGCAGTGCTAGATCGGGGGGTGGCCAGCCCCAGCATTTT. Protein product: CSARSGGGQPQHF.

This clonotype was observed a handful of times. The J gene is TRBJ2-7, the V gene TRBV10-3; TRBD1 or TRBD2 may be the D gene (5 bases each). The germline CDR1 and CDR2 sequences are ENHRY and SYGVKD. The CDR3 covers 14 residues. Deletions cut 6 bases from V and 6 bases from J, with 18 bases between. CDR3 amino acids: CAIRGTGMGSEQYF. The CDR3 DNA follows: TGTGCCATCAGGGGGACGGGGATGGGGTCCGAGCAGTACTTC.

The chain uses TRBV28 and TRBJ1-1; perhaps TRBD1 as D (5 bases). The CDR3 is 11 residues long. The V gene lost 8 bases and the J gene lost 8 bases, with 12 bases spanning the gap. CDR1 and CDR2 (germline): MDHEN, SYDVKM. This CDR3 reads CASGAITEAFF. The CDR3 DNA reads as TGTGCCAGCGGGGCCATCACGGAAGCTTTCTTT. Full variable domain (rest looked up from reference TRBV28 and TRBJ1-1): DVKVTQSSRYLVKRTGEKVFLECVQDMDHENMFWYRQDPGLGLRLIYFSYDVKMKEKGDIPEGYSVSREKKERFSLILESASTNQTSMYLCASGAITEAFFGQGTRLTVV.

This clonotype showed up many times. The V call is TRBV20-1, the J call TRBJ2-5; 12 bases align to TRBD2. The ends lost 5 bases at V and 1 base at J; junction bases unmatched: 11. The CDR3 is made up of 17 amino acids. The germline CDR1 and CDR2 sequences are DFQATT and SNEGSKA (reference sequence). This CDR3 reads CSAPRAGTSGLQETQYF. The CDR3 DNA reads TGCAGTGCTCCACGAGCCGGGACTAGCGGGCTCCAAGAGACCCAGTACTTC.

This clonotype was seen many times. This chain connects TRBV11-2 to TRBJ2-5, with 13 bases matching TRBD2. CDR1 SGHAT and CDR2 FQNNGV come from the germline V gene. The CDR3 is made up of 17 amino acids. Trimming took 3 bases from V and 5 from J; bases not matched to a gene: 9. The chain's CDR3 is CASSFSGTSGIGETQYF. The CDR3 DNA reads as TGTGCCAGCAGCTTCTCCGGGACTAGCGGGATTGGTGAGACCCAGTACTTC.

V and J are TRBV12-3 or TRBV12-4 and TRBJ1-1; the D is unclear. The CDR3 length is 13 residues. V gave up 3 bases and J gave up 5 bases, with 10 bases separating them. The CDR3 nucleotides read TGTGCCAGCAGTTTTGGCCAGGTGACTGAAGCTTTCTTT. Translated, it gives CASSFGQVTEAFF.

The table lists this clonotype with many counts. V and J are TRBV11-2 and TRBJ2-2; 7 nucleotides line up with TRBD2. CDR1 is SGHAT and CDR2 is FQNNGV in the germline V gene. This CDR3 comprises 17 residues. V was pared by 8 bases and J by 0 bases, with 12 bases of the junction left unmatched. This chain's CDR3 is CASGPEGGPSNTGELFF. CDR3 nucleotides: TGTGCCAGCGGTCCGGAGGGAGGGCCTTCGAACACCGGGGAGCTGTTTTTT.

This clonotype was counted only a few times. The V and J genes are TRBV20-1 and TRBJ2-5, with TRBD2 matching 9 bases. The germline gives CDR1 DFQATT, CDR2 SNEGSKA (reference sequence). This CDR3 is built from 16 residues. The trim removed 1 base at V and 4 bases at J, leaving 10 bases unmatched. The CDR3 DNA reads TGCAGTGCTAGAGTTAGAGGTGGCGGGAGGGGAGAGACCCAGTACTTC. This codes for CSARVRGGGRGETQYF.

As concerns this clonotype: A read error may be the cause here, since a much bigger clone is one base away. The chain is built from TRBV12-3 or TRBV12-4 and TRBJ2-7, with D possibly being TRBD1 (6 bases). There are 16 residues in the CDR3. The CDR3 region is CASGFNVWTDTYEQYF. CDR3 nucleotide sequence: TGTGCCAGCGGTTTTAATGTTTGGACAGACACCTACGAGCAGTACTTC.

The chain employs TRBV6-2 or TRBV6-3 and TRBJ1-2; possibly TRBD1 for D (6 bases). The CDR3 is 13 residues long. Germline CDR1 is MNHEY and CDR2 is SVGEGT. Trimming shortened V by 6 bases and J by 4 bases, and 12 bases separated the two germline ends. In DNA form, the CDR3 reads TGTGCCAGCAGCCGGATAGGGGGCTATGGCTACACCTTC. Translated, it gives CASSRIGGYGYTF.

This clonotype was observed many times. The chain employs TRBV24-1 and TRBJ1-2; D call uncertain. Trimming pared 2 bases from V and 4 bases from J, leaving 13 bases between. Germline CDR1 KGHDR, CDR2 SFDVKD. The length of the CDR3 is 15 residues. Here the CDR3 reads CATSDSSALAYGYTF. The CDR3 region has the DNA TGTGCCACCAGTGATTCATCTGCGTTGGCCTATGGCTACACCTTC.

The rearrangement uses TRBV11-2 and TRBJ2-2; TRBD2 agrees at 8 bases. CDR3 length: 16 amino acids. The junction had 4 bases not matched to a gene; V was cut back by 3 bases and J by 1 base. CDR1 and CDR2 (germline): SGHAT, FQNNGV. This CDR3 is CASSFTGTRNTGELFF. In DNA form, the CDR3 reads TGTGCCAGCAGCTTTACCGGGACTAGGAACACCGGGGAGCTGTTTTTT.